These 9 T cell receptor beta chains share one sample of origin, sequenced in a study of blood T cell repertoires in COVID-19 (dated by TCRdb to the early 2020s). Preparation of the library involved the immunoSEQ multiplex PCR assay. Entries here come from immuneACCESS through TCRdb and include only in-frame sequences with V and J called. Some clones fail to appear in such tables; in the studies checked, an unresolved V gene covers under half of the shortfall, and the cause of the remainder is unknown. The sample yields more than 300,000 clones; around 86% were counted once. The ten most abundant clones make up 8.5% to 12% of the sample. Sequenced material: PBMCs or T cells enriched from blood (not recorded which). These receptors originate from a woman aged 18-30 years who had recovered from COVID-19.

The V and J genes are TRBV5-4 and TRBJ2-5, with D possibly TRBD1 on 6 matching bases. Germline V lookup: CDR1 SGHNT, CDR2 YYREEE (reference sequence). Between the trimmed V and J ends, which lost 2 bases and 1 base, there was a span of 9 bases. This CDR3 comprises 14 residues. The CDR3 DNA reads as TGTGCCAGCAGCTTCGGACAGAGCCAAGAGACCCAGTACTTC. Translated: CASSFGQSQETQYF.

The chain links TRBV5-4 to TRBJ2-3; D unclear. Germline V gene lookup returns CDR1 SGHNT and CDR2 YYREEE (reference sequence). V lost 5 bases, J lost 0 bases, and 4 bases lay in between. The CDR3 covers 12 residues. CDR3 DNA sequence: TGTGCCAGCAGTCGGAGCACAGATACGCAGTATTTT. This sequence encodes CASSRSTDTQYF.

This chain connects TRBV5-8 to TRBJ1-5; the match to TRBD1 covers 9 bases. Germline V gene lookup returns CDR1 SGHTS and CDR2 YDEGEE. The CDR3 length is 14 residues. V lost 2 bases, J lost 10 bases, and 7 bases stayed unmatched. In DNA form, the CDR3 reads TGTGCCAGCAGCTTAGGACAGGGGATCAGCCCCCAGCATTTT. It yields the protein CASSLGQGISPQHF. The variable domain in full, with the rest retrieved from reference TRBV5-8 and TRBJ1-5, is EAGVTQSPTHLIKTRGQQATLRCSPISGHTSVYWYQQALGLGLQFLLWYDEGEERNRGNFPPRFSGRQFPNYSSELNVNALELEDSALYLCASSLGQGISPQHFGDGTRLSIL.

V and J are TRBV7-6 and TRBJ2-7, with 7 nucleotides matching TRBD2. The CDR3 contains 15 residues. The trim removed 8 bases at V and 2 bases at J, leaving 12 bases unmatched. Germline values: CDR1 SGHVS, CDR2 FNYEAQ. The DNA for the CDR3 is TGTGCCAGCGCCCCGGGGGTCGGGAGGACCTACGAGCAGTACTTC. Protein product: CASAPGVGRTYEQYF. Full variable domain (outside the CDR3, taken from reference TRBV7-6 and TRBJ2-7): GAGVSQSPRYKVTKRGQDVALRCDPISGHVSLYWYRQALGQGPEFLTYFNYEAQQDKSGLPNDRFSAERPEGSISTLTIQRTEQRDSAMYRCASAPGVGRTYEQYFGPGTRLTVT.

Here the CDR3 reads CASSQALGHRFF. The CDR3 DNA sequence: TGTGCCAGCAGCCAAGCCCTCGGACATCGGTTCTTC. The V call is TRBV7-3, the J call TRBJ2-1, with D possibly matching TRBD1 (5 bases). V lost 5 bases to trimming and J lost 15 bases, with 17 bases between them. Germline CDR1 SGHTA, CDR2 FQGTGA. The length of the CDR3 is 12 residues.

This clone appeared a single time. The chain uses TRBV4-1 and TRBJ2-3; D is unclear. CDR1 and CDR2 (germline): MGHRA, YSYEKL. The CDR3 is 15 residues long. V lost 1 base, J lost 7 bases, and 15 bases lay in between. The CDR3 coding sequence is TGCGCCAGCAGCCAAGCAGGCTCCGGATCCTATACGCAGTATTTT. This sequence encodes CASSQAGSGSYTQYF.

V usage is TRBV7-6 and J usage is TRBJ1-2; 11 positions agree with TRBD1. Losses at the gene ends were 5 bases for V and 6 bases for J; bases not matched to a gene: 8. The CDR3 runs 15 residues. Germline loops: CDR1 SGHVS, CDR2 FNYEAQ. CDR3 bases: TGTGCCAGCAGCCCGGGACAGGGGGAGGTAGATGGCTACACCTTC. Amino acids: CASSPGQGEVDGYTF.

V usage is TRBV5-5 and J usage is TRBJ2-7; 10 bases align to TRBD2. Trimming at V came to 0 bases and at J to 4 bases, leaving 4 bases not matched to a gene. The CDR3 spans 15 residues. Germline CDR1 and CDR2: SGHKS and YYEKEE (reference sequence). CDR3 loop: CASSLDLAGVYEQYF. In nucleotides, the CDR3 is TGTGCCAGCAGCTTGGATCTAGCGGGAGTGTACGAGCAGTACTTC.

The chain uses TRBV4-1 and TRBJ2-3; 12 bases are a match to TRBD1. The CDR3 covers 16 residues. V lost 5 bases, J lost 1 base, and 4 bases stayed unmatched. The germline V gene encodes CDR1 MGHRA and CDR2 YSYEKL. This CDR3 is CASSFGTGGRTDTQYF. Here the CDR3 DNA reads TGCGCCAGCAGCTTCGGGACAGGGGGCCGCACAGATACGCAGTATTTT.